The 29 T cell receptor beta chains below come from one sample, sequenced in a study of T cell changes during pregnancy in multiple sclerosis. Assay: immunoSEQ multiplex PCR; the TCRdb copy retains only in-frame clones and omits some. The table records tens of thousands of clones, approximately 92% of them present only once. This specimen was CD8+ T cells from peripheral blood mononuclear cells, taken in the third trimester of pregnancy. These receptors all stem from a female donor in good health, enrolled as a control in a pregnancy study.

The rearrangement uses TRBV10-3 and TRBJ2-2; 13 nucleotides agree with TRBD2. The germline gives CDR1 ENHRY, CDR2 SYGVKD. The CDR3 extends over 17 amino acids. Unmatched junction bases numbered 6, after V lost 5 bases and J lost 3 bases. The CDR3 sequence is CAISSLAGGQDTGELFF. The CDR3 coding sequence is TGTGCCATCAGTTCACTAGCGGGGGGGCAGGACACCGGGGAGCTGTTTTTT.

The chain uses TRBV9 and TRBJ1-2; maybe TRBD1 (5 bases). Germline assignment: CDR1 SGDLS and CDR2 YYNGEE. V was shortened by 1 base and J by 6 bases, with 16 bases between the two germline ends. The CDR3 has 15 amino acids. The CDR3 DNA follows: TGTGCCAGCAGCGTAAACCCCAGGGAATCCGATGGCTACACCTTC. Amino acids: CASSVNPRESDGYTF.

This chain joins TRBV4-3 and TRBJ1-2; 7 positions match TRBD1. J gave up 3 bases and V 1 base, and 8 bases lay outside the gene matches. The V gene's germline CDR1 is LGHNA and CDR2 YSLEER. The CDR3 is 16 amino acids. The CDR3 sequence: CASSQGPGDSHYGYTF. As DNA, the CDR3 is TGCGCCAGCAGCCAAGGCCCCGGGGACAGCCACTATGGCTACACCTTC.

This sequence joins TRBV4-3 and TRBJ2-1, with D tentatively TRBD2 (6 bases). Trimming removed 4 bases at V and 6 bases at J, with 10 bases between. The germline V gene has CDR1 LGHNA and CDR2 YSLEER. The CDR3 has 13 residues. In nucleotides, the CDR3 is TGCGCCAGCAGCCGGACTATCCCCAATGAGCAGTTCTTC. Protein product: CASSRTIPNEQFF.

This clone appeared a single time. The chain links TRBV4-3 to TRBJ2-1, with 16 bases that match TRBD2. Trimming removed 6 bases from V and 10 bases from J; junction bases left unmatched: 9. The germline CDR1 and CDR2 sequences are LGHNA and YSLEER. The CDR3 has 16 residues. Written as DNA, the CDR3 is TGCGCCAGCAGTCTAGGGACTAGCGGGGGGGCCTGGGAGCAGTTCTTC. Translation gives CASSLGTSGGAWEQFF.

The rearrangement uses TRBV2 and TRBJ1-6; no clear D gene. The V and J ends lost 6 bases and 0 bases respectively, with 9 bases between them. CDR1 and CDR2 (germline): SNHLY, FYNNEI. The CDR3 extends over 15 amino acids. Here the CDR3 reads CASSPVSSYNSPLHF. The CDR3 DNA sequence: TGTGCCAGCAGCCCCGTGAGCTCCTATAATTCACCCCTCCACTTT. Based on the CDR3 plus reference TRBV2 and TRBJ1-6, the full variable domain is EPEVTQTPSHQVTQMGQEVILRCVPISNHLYFYWYRQILGQKVEFLVSFYNNEISEKSEIFDDQFSVERPDGSNFTLKIRSTKLEDSAMYFCASSPVSSYNSPLHFGNGTRLTVT.

The chain joins TRBV27 to TRBJ1-2; D call uncertain. V dropped 6 bases and J dropped 0 bases, with 11 bases sitting between them. From germline, CDR1 is MNHEY and CDR2 SMNVEV (reference sequence). The CDR3 length is 14 residues. CDR3 protein: CASREAGANYGYTF. CDR3 in DNA: TGTGCCAGCAGAGAGGCGGGAGCTAACTATGGCTACACCTTC.

The V gene is TRBV5-6, the J gene TRBJ1-1; the match to TRBD1 covers 8 bases. The CDR3 is 12 amino acids. The germline V gene has CDR1 SGHDT and CDR2 YYEEEE. The trim removed 4 bases at V and 8 bases at J, leaving 4 bases unmatched. The CDR3 region is CASSAGTGEAFF. CDR3 nucleotide sequence: TGTGCCAGCAGCGCCGGGACAGGCGAAGCTTTCTTT.

The chain joins TRBV7-2 to TRBJ2-7; TRBD2 agrees at 7 bases. The CDR3 length is 14 residues. From germline, CDR1 is SGHTA and CDR2 FQGNSA. The trim removed 3 bases at V and 3 bases at J, leaving 5 bases unmatched. DNA of the CDR3: TGTGCCAGCAGCTTCGGTGGGGGGGTCTACGAGCAGTACTTC. It encodes CASSFGGGVYEQYF.

J is TRBJ2-1 and V is TRBV27, with 7 bases that match TRBD1. Trimming took 6 bases from V and 5 from J; bases not matched to a gene: 7. The CDR3 spans 14 residues. Per germline, CDR1 MNHEY and CDR2 SMNVEV (reference sequence). CDR3 bases: TGTGCCAGCAGCCCTGGACAGGTGGACAATGAGCAGTTCTTC. Protein sequence: CASSPGQVDNEQFF.

The V call is TRBV6-1, the J call TRBJ1-6; D call uncertain. V shed 6 bases and J shed 6 bases, with 15 bases lying between them. CDR1 is MNHNS, CDR2 SASEGT, per germline. The CDR3 extends over 15 amino acids. CDR3 nucleotide sequence: TGTGCCAGCAGCTCGGGCCCCGAGGGTAATTCACCCCTCCACTTT. Its protein is CASSSGPEGNSPLHF.

V is TRBV6-5 and J is TRBJ2-2, with 9 positions matching TRBD2. Per germline, CDR1 MNHEY and CDR2 SVGAGI. The CDR3 covers 14 residues. Trimming cost V 7 bases and J 6 bases; bases outside gene matches: 6. The CDR3 DNA is TGTGCCAGCAAACCGGGACTAGCATCCGGGGAGCTGTTTTTT. Its translation: CASKPGLASGELFF.

This clone was seen only once. The V gene is TRBV27, the J gene TRBJ1-2; tentatively, D is TRBD1 (5 bases). In germline, CDR1 is MNHEY, CDR2 SMNVEV (reference sequence). The CDR3 has 14 residues. The V end lost 4 bases, the J end lost 2 bases, and 11 bases lay between the germline ends. CDR3 loop: CASSSDGGNYGYTF. The DNA of the CDR3 is TGTGCCAGCAGTTCGGATGGGGGGAACTATGGCTACACCTTC.

The rearrangement uses TRBV6-4 and TRBJ2-3, with D possibly TRBD1 on 6 matching bases. Germline V gene data show CDR1 as MRHNA and CDR2 as SNTAGT. The CDR3 contains 14 residues. Trimming removed 2 bases from V and 6 bases from J, with 12 bases in between. For the CDR3, the DNA is TGTGCCAGCAGTGACAGGGGGAGTTCCGATACGCAGTATTTT. Translation gives CASSDRGSSDTQYF.

V usage is TRBV7-9 and J usage is TRBJ1-1; 11 positions agree with TRBD1. The CDR3 has 15 residues. The germline gives CDR1 SEHNR, CDR2 FQNEAQ (reference sequence). The V gene end was trimmed by 5 bases and the J gene end by 4 bases; junction bases not matched to a gene: 6. The chain's CDR3 is CASSPEDRGRTEAFF. The CDR3 bases are TGTGCCAGCAGCCCAGAGGACAGGGGGCGCACTGAAGCTTTCTTT.

The chain uses TRBV5-4 and TRBJ2-1; D not certain. The germline CDR1 and CDR2 sequences are SGHNT and YYREEE (reference sequence). V lost 0 bases to trimming and J lost 0 bases, with 13 bases between them. This CDR3 has 17 residues. The CDR3 DNA sequence: TGTGCCAGCAGCTTGGGAACGACTCTGAGCTCCTACAATGAGCAGTTCTTC. This gives the protein CASSLGTTLSSYNEQFF.

CDR3 sequence (DNA): TGTGCCTGGAACGGTATGAACACTGAAGCTTTCTTT. Its translation: CAWNGMNTEAFF. The genes are TRBV30 and TRBJ1-1; D is ambiguous. The CDR3 is 12 residues long. Germline loops: CDR1 GTSNPN, CDR2 SVGIG (reference sequence). The V end was cut by 4 bases, the J end by 0 bases, with 6 bases between. The full variable domain, completed using reference TRBV30 and TRBJ1-1, is SQTIHQWPATLVQPVGSPLSLECTVEGTSNPNLYWYRQAAGRGLQLLFYSVGIGQISSEVPQNLSASRPQDRQFILSSKKLLLSDSGFYLCAWNGMNTEAFFGQGTRLTVV.

The chain is built from TRBV7-9 and TRBJ2-7; the D is unclear. The CDR3 totals 12 residues. V lost 1 base, J lost 3 bases, and 4 bases lay in between. From germline, CDR1 is SEHNR and CDR2 FQNEAQ (reference sequence). The CDR3 sequence: CASSLDLYEQYF. The CDR3 region has the DNA TGTGCCAGCAGCTTAGATCTCTACGAGCAGTACTTC.

Concerning this clone: Here the CDR3 omits its conserved ending phenylalanine or tryptophan, so a read error is the likely source. Because the CDR3's place on the DNA is in doubt, the DNA is left out and the CDR3 is given as listed by TCRdb. The chain uses TRBV23-1 and TRBJ1-2; TRBD1 is the table's D call, not checked against the DNA. TRBV23-1 is filed as an ORF, its function uncertain. The CDR3 is 9 amino acids in total, end residues counted. The CDR3 sequence is CASSLLWTP.

The chain recombines TRBV27 with TRBJ2-2, with a possible D match to TRBD1 (5 bases). The germline V gene has CDR1 MNHEY and CDR2 SMNVEV (reference sequence). This CDR3 comprises 14 residues. The V end lost 10 bases, the J end lost 4 bases, and 16 bases lay between the germline ends. CDR3 sequence reads: CATSLQGPTGELFF. CDR3 coding DNA: TGTGCCACCTCCCTCCAGGGTCCCACCGGGGAGCTGTTTTTT.

The J gene is TRBJ2-1, the V gene TRBV7-2; TRBD2 agrees at 8 bases. Trimming cost V 3 bases and J 7 bases; bases outside gene matches: 8. CDR3 size: 15 residues. Germline CDR1 reads SGHTA; CDR2 reads FQGNSA. The CDR3 is CASSLGLAGSNEQFF. As DNA, the CDR3 is TGTGCCAGCAGCTTGGGCCTAGCGGGTAGTAATGAGCAGTTCTTC.

This chain joins TRBV28 and TRBJ2-7, with D tentatively TRBD1 (6 bases). CDR3 length: 14 amino acids. V lost 7 bases and J 0 bases, leaving 13 bases between the germline ends. Germline V gene data show CDR1 as MDHEN and CDR2 as SYDVKM. The CDR3 bases are TGTGCCAGCACTCTACAGGGATCCTCCTACGAGCAGTACTTC. It encodes CASTLQGSSYEQYF.

The chain uses TRBV27 and TRBJ2-5; D possibly corresponds to TRBD1 (5 bases). V was clipped by 5 bases and J by 5 bases, with 15 bases between them. From germline, CDR1 is MNHEY and CDR2 SMNVEV (reference sequence). The CDR3 is 14 residues long. CDR3 region: CASSPFTGWETQYF. CDR3 sequence (DNA): TGTGCCAGCAGTCCCTTCACAGGTTGGGAGACCCAGTACTTC.

J is TRBJ2-3 and V is TRBV6-1; D may be TRBD2 (6 bases). Germline V gives CDR1 MNHNS, CDR2 SASEGT. This CDR3 contains 15 residues. Trimming cost V 7 bases and J 1 base, with 15 bases left between them. In DNA form, the CDR3 reads TGTGCCAGCATGTTGGCGGGGATGGGCACAGATACGCAGTATTTT. Translation: CASMLAGMGTDTQYF.

The rearrangement links TRBV6-5 to TRBJ1-2, with 7 nucleotides matching TRBD1. Germline-derived CDR1 and CDR2 are MNHEY and SVGAGI. This CDR3 is 14 amino acids long. V lost 6 bases, J lost 0 bases, and 4 bases stayed unmatched. CDR3 nucleotides: TGTGCCAGCAGAAAACAGGGGACTAACTATGGCTACACCTTC. Translated: CASRKQGTNYGYTF.

V usage is TRBV7-3 and J usage is TRBJ1-1; D is uncertain. Looked up from germline, CDR1 is SGHTA and CDR2 is FQGTGA. Trimming removed 5 bases from V and 0 bases from J, with 13 bases in between. The CDR3 length is 15 residues. CDR3: CASSPTGNMNTEAFF. The CDR3 coding sequence is TGTGCCAGCAGCCCGACGGGAAACATGAACACTGAAGCTTTCTTT.

The chain employs TRBV7-9 and TRBJ2-7; TRBD2 is a possible D gene (5 bases). Trimming pared 1 base from V and 7 bases from J, leaving 17 bases between. The CDR3 is made up of 15 amino acids. Germline CDR1 SEHNR, CDR2 FQNEAQ (reference sequence). The CDR3 DNA reads as TGTGCCAGCAGCTTAGGGGGTCGGGGAGTGGGGGAGCAGTACTTC. It is translated as CASSLGGRGVGEQYF.

This clone appeared a single time. V is TRBV4-1 and J is TRBJ2-2, with D perhaps TRBD1 (6 bases). Trimming took 1 base from V and 4 from J, leaving 13 bases between them. This CDR3 is 16 amino acids long. Germline CDR1 is MGHRA and CDR2 is YSYEKL. Written as DNA, the CDR3 is TGCGCCAGCAGCCAAGGAGGGGCAGGGGCCACCGGGGAGCTGTTTTTT. It translates to CASSQGGAGATGELFF.

The chain has TRBV4-3 and TRBJ2-7; 10 bases agree with TRBD1. The CDR3 extends over 14 amino acids. In germline, CDR1 is LGHNA, CDR2 YSLEER. Trimming cost V 3 bases and J 3 bases; bases outside gene matches: 2. This chain's CDR3 is CASSQWTGGYEQYF. The CDR3 DNA reads TGCGCCAGCAGCCAGTGGACAGGGGGCTACGAGCAGTACTTC.